This TCR beta chain originates from a study of Graves' ophthalmopathy and Graves' hyperthyroidism. RNA served as the template for amplifying TCR beta CDR3 regions. Following a first-round RT-PCR that used HTBI primers, a second-round multiplex PCR was carried out. Via MiXCR, TCRdb re-called the multiplex PCR reads, giving one row per CDR3 protein. The sample records 660,000 or so distinct CDR3 sequences, about 41% being singletons. The diagnosis was founded upon clinical symptoms, serum thyroxine, TRAb, thyroid ultrasound and orbital computed tomography. Someone took the PBMCs out of around 10 ml of fresh peripheral blood. V lost 5 bases and J 2 bases, leaving 16 bases between the germline ends. The CDR3 is 14 residues long. Germline V CDR1 and CDR2: DFQATT, SNEGSKA (reference sequence).

This chain connects TRBV20-1 to TRBJ2-7, with D perhaps given as TRBD1 or TRBD2 (5 bases each). Sequenced sample: peripheral blood. The origin of this receptor is an adult man with Graves' ophthalmopathy. CDR3 residues: CSARDRAGTYEQYF. DNA for the CDR3: TGCAGTGCTCGGGATCGGGCAGGGACCTACGAGCAGTACTTC.